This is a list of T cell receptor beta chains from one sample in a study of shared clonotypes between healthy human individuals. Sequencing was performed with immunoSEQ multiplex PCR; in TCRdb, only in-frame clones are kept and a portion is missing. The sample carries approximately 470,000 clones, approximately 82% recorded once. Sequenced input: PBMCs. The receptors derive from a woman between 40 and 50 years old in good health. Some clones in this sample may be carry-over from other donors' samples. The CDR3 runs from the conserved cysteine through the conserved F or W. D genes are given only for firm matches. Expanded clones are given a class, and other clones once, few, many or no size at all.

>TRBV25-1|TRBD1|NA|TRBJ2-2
CASRAGTGPTGELFF
TGTGCCAGCAGAGCAGGGACAGGCCCCACCGGGGAGCTGTTTTTT
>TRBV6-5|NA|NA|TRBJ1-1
CASRPGLNTEAFF
TGTGCCAGCAGACCGGGCCTGAACACTGAAGCTTTCTTT
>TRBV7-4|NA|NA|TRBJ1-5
CASSLGLGNNSNQPQHF
TGTGCCAGCAGCTTAGGGCTGGGAAACAATAGCAATCAGCCCCAGCATTTT
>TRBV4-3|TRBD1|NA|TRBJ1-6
CASSQAPGTGGSPLHF
TGCGCCAGCAGCCAAGCCCCAGGGACAGGGGGGTCACCCCTCCACTTT
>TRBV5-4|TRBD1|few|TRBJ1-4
CASSPDRAEKLFF
TGTGCCAGCAGCCCGGACAGGGCTGAAAAACTGTTTTTT
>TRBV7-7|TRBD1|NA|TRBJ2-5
CASSIQGAGETQYF
TGTGCCAGCAGCATCCAGGGGGCAGGGGAGACCCAGTACTTC
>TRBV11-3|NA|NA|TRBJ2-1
CASSRMYNEQFF
TGTGCCAGCAGCCGGATGTATAATGAGCAGTTCTTC
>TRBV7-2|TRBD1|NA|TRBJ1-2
CASSLQSGTADYGYTF
TGTGCCAGCAGCCTCCAATCCGGGACAGCAGATTATGGCTACACCTTC
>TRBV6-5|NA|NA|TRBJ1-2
CASSTTAVGYGYTF
TGTGCCAGCAGCACCACCGCAGTTGGCTATGGCTACACCTTC
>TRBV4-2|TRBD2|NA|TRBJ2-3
CASSQSPGLASTDTQYF
TGTGCCAGCAGCCAGAGTCCGGGACTAGCCAGCACAGATACGCAGTATTTT
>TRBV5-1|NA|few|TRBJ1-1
CASNQGAADTEAFF
TGCGCCAGCAACCAAGGAGCAGCGGACACTGAAGCTTTCTTT
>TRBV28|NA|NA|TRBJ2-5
CASRISDRLIQETQYF
TGTGCCAGCAGGATAAGCGACAGACTAATACAAGAGACCCAGTACTTC
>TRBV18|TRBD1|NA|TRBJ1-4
CAPPGTANEKLFF
TGTGCCCCCCCCGGGACAGCTAATGAAAAACTGTTTTTT
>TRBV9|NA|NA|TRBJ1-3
CASSVGVPGNTIYF
TGTGCCAGCAGCGTAGGGGTACCCGGAAACACCATATATTTT
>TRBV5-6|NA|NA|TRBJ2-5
CASSFDRRETQYF
TGTGCCAGCAGCTTCGACAGGCGAGAGACCCAGTACTTC
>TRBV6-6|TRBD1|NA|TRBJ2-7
CASSSQGQEGSYEQYF
TGTGCCAGCAGTTCACAAGGACAGGAAGGCTCCTACGAGCAGTACTTC
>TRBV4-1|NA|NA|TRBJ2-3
CASSPRGRVADTQYF
TGCGCCAGCAGCCCTCGCGGTAGGGTGGCAGATACGCAGTATTTT
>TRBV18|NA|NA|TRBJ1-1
CASSQAVDTEAFF
TGTGCCAGCTCACAGGCGGTGGACACTGAAGCTTTCTTT
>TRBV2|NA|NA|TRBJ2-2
CASILNVGTGELFF
TGTGCCAGCATTCTAAACGTCGGGACCGGGGAGCTGTTTTTT
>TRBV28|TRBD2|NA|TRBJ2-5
CASSLRAGPSPGTQYF
TGTGCCAGCAGTTTAAGAGCGGGGCCAAGTCCGGGGACCCAGTACTTC
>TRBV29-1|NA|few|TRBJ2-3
CSVVFRQVGDTQYF
TGCAGCGTTGTATTCAGACAGGTGGGGGATACGCAGTATTTT
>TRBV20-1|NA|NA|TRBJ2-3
CSARTDRQYF
TGCAGTGCAAGGACAGACCGGCAGTATTTT
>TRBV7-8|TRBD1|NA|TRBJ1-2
CASSIDRDYGYTF
TGTGCCAGCAGCATCGACAGGGACTATGGCTACACCTTC
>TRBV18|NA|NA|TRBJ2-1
CASSPFQGEFNEQFF
TGTGCCAGCTCACCATTTCAGGGTGAGTTCAATGAGCAGTTCTTC
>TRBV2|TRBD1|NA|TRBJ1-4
CASSGFGTGDEKLFF
TGTGCCAGCAGTGGGTTCGGGACAGGGGATGAAAAACTGTTTTTT